This T cell receptor (beta chain) is drawn from a study of blood T cell repertoires in COVID-19. Overall study context: Spain, Italy and the United States supplied samples that represented acute and convalescent COVID-19. T cells, B-cell-depleted T cells, or PBMCs supplied cDNA or gDNA.

Enrollees, about 18 to 89 years old, lived in 24 US areas. Some clones are missing from TCRdb's copy, which holds only in-frame ones; the method was immunoSEQ multiplex PCR. The table lists about 270,000 clones, over 80% of them singletons. Germline V gene sequence: CDR1 SGHTA, CDR2 FQGNSA. The CDR3 has 16 residues. V trimming: 5 bases; J trimming: 2 bases; junction bases outside the gene matches: 8. This receptor was taken from a woman aged 25 to 39 with acute COVID-19. Specimen: PBMCs or T cells enriched from blood (not recorded which). This chain joins TRBV7-2 and TRBJ2-1; 8 bases match TRBD2. CDR3 protein: CASSPPKRGPYNEQFF. DNA for the CDR3: TGTGCCAGCAGCCCGCCGAAGCGGGGGCCCTACAATGAGCAGTTCTTC.